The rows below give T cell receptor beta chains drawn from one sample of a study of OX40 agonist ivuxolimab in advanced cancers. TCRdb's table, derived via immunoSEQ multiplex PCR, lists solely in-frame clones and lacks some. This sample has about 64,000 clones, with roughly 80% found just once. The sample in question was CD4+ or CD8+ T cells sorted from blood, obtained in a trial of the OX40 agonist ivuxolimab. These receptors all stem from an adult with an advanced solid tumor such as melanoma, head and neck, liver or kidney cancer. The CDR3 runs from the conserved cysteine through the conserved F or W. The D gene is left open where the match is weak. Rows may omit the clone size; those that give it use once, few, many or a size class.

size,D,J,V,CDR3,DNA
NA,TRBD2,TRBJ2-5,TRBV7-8,CASSLEAGGIQETQYF,TGTGCCAGCAGCTTGGAAGCGGGGGGGATCCAAGAGACCCAGTACTTC
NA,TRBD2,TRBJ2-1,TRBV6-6,CASTPGGNNEQFF,TGTGCCAGCACCCCGGGAGGAAACAATGAGCAGTTCTTC
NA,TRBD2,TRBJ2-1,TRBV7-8,CASSLRPSGMANEQFF,TGTGCCAGCAGCTTACGGCCTAGCGGGATGGCGAATGAGCAGTTCTTC
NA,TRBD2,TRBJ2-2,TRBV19,CASSYIAGSNTGELFF,TGTGCCAGTAGTTACATAGCGGGGTCGAACACCGGGGAGCTGTTTTTT
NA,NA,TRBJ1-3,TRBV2,CASSDDGYSGNTIYF,TGTGCCAGCAGTGATGACGGATACTCTGGAAACACCATATATTTT
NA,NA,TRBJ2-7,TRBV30,CACSTGQVIIEQYF,TGTGCCTGTTCCACCGGGCAGGTAATTATCGAGCAGTACTTC
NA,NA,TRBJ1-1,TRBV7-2,CASSLVGGLGTEAFF,TGTGCCAGCAGCTTAGTCGGGGGCCTGGGCACTGAAGCTTTCTTT
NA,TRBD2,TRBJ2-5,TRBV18,CASSPPTGGPQETQYF,TGTGCCAGCTCACCACCGACGGGAGGGCCCCAAGAGACCCAGTACTTC
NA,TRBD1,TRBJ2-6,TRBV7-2,CASSQDTGGGANVLTF,TGTGCCAGCAGCCAAGATACAGGGGGAGGGGCCAACGTCCTGACTTTC
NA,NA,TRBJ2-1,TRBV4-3,CASSQNSGGLATYNEQFF,TGCGCCAGCAGCCAGAATTCAGGCGGGCTAGCCACCTACAATGAGCAGTTCTTC
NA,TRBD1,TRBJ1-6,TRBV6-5,CASSSQGAGNNSPLHF,TGTGCCAGCAGTTCTCAGGGGGCGGGAAATAATTCACCCCTCCACTTT
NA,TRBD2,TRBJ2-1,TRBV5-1,CASSLSGTPSYNEQFF,TGCGCCAGCAGCCTTAGCGGGACTCCCTCCTACAATGAGCAGTTCTTC
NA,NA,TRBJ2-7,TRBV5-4,CASVREETPYEQYF,TGTGCCAGCGTTAGGGAAGAAACTCCCTACGAGCAGTACTTC
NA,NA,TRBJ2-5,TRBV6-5,CASSSAGGRETQYF,TGTGCCAGCAGTTCCGCCGGGGGGCGGGAGACCCAGTACTTC
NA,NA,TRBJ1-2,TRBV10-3,CAISDFGYGYTF,TGTGCCATCAGTGACTTCGGGTATGGCTACACCTTC
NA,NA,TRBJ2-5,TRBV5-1,CASTVQGGQETQYF,TGCGCCAGCACCGTGCAAGGGGGCCAAGAGACCCAGTACTTC
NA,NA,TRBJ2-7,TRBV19,CASSIGFLEDPKLEQYF,TGTGCCAGTAGTATAGGCTTTCTAGAGGACCCCAAGTTGGAGCAGTACTTC
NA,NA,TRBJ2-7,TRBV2,CASSTDSYEQYF,TGTGCCAGCAGTACGGACAGTTACGAGCAGTACTTC
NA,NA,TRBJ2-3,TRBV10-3,CAISDQGISTDTQYF,TGTGCCATCAGTGATCAGGGGATAAGCACAGATACGCAGTATTTT
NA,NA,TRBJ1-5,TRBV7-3,CASLEGKHQPQHF,TGTGCCAGCCTGGAGGGTAAGCATCAGCCCCAGCATTTT
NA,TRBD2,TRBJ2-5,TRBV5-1,CASSLGSGDQETQYF,TGCGCCAGCAGCTTGGGTAGCGGGGACCAAGAGACCCAGTACTTC
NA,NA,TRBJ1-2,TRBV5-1,CASSLRTDYGYTF,TGCGCCAGCAGTCTTAGGACAGACTATGGCTACACCTTC
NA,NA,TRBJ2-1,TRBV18,CASSPPPGQNEQFF,TGTGCCAGCTCACCACCCCCAGGTCAGAATGAGCAGTTCTTC
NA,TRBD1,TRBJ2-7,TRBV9,CASSAGTGPLYEQYF,TGTGCCAGCAGCGCCGGGACAGGGCCACTTTACGAGCAGTACTTC
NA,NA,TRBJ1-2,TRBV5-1,CASSPDDSNYGYTF,TGCGCCAGCAGCCCCGACGATTCTAACTATGGCTACACCTTC
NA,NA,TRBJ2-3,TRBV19,CASKFSNTDTQYF,TGTGCCAGTAAATTCTCTAACACAGATACGCAGTATTTT
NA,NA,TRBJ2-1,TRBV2,CAVRTPSYNEQFF,TGTGCCGTAAGGACCCCCTCCTACAATGAGCAGTTCTTC
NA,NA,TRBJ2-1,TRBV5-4,CASSFGQTNYNEQFF,TGTGCCAGCAGCTTCGGACAGACCAACTACAATGAGCAGTTCTTC
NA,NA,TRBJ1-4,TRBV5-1,CASSRGQNEKLFF,TGCGCCAGCAGCCGTGGACAGAATGAAAAACTGTTTTTT
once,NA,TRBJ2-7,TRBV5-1,CASSLGRVRSSYEQYF,TGCGCCAGCAGCTTGGGCCGGGTCCGGAGCTCCTACGAGCAGTACTTC
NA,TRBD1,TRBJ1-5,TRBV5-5,CASSRTGTQPQHF,TGTGCCAGCAGCCGGACAGGGACCCAGCCCCAGCATTTT
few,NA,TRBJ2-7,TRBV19,CASSVGHRDSTYEQYF,TGTGCCAGTAGTGTCGGGCACCGGGACTCAACCTACGAGCAGTACTTC
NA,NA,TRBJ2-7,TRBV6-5,CASRNPSNEAQYF,TGTGCCAGCAGAAACCCTAGCAACGAGGCCCAGTACTTC
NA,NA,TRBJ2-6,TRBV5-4,CASSLHGVGANVLTF,TGTGCCAGCAGCCTGCATGGGGTCGGGGCCAACGTCCTGACTTTC
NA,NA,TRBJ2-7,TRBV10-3,CAISESVPSSYEQYF,TGTGCCATCAGTGAGTCAGTCCCGAGCTCCTACGAGCAGTACTTC
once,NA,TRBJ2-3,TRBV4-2,CASSQEFTDTQYF,TGTGCCAGCAGCCAGGAATTCACAGATACGCAGTATTTT
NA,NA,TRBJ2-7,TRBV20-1,CGVGDEQYF,TGCGGGGTGGGGGACGAGCAGTACTTC
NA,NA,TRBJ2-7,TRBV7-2,CASSLLSGGTYEQYF,TGTGCCAGCAGCTTACTCAGTGGCGGAACCTACGAGCAGTACTTC
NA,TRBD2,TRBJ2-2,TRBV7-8,CASSSGTVAGANTGELFF,TGTGCCAGCAGCTCAGGGACGGTAGCGGGAGCTAACACCGGGGAGCTGTTTTTT
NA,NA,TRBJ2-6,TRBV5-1,CASSDGVAGANVLTF,TGCGCCAGCAGCGATGGAGTAGCTGGGGCCAACGTCCTGACTTTC